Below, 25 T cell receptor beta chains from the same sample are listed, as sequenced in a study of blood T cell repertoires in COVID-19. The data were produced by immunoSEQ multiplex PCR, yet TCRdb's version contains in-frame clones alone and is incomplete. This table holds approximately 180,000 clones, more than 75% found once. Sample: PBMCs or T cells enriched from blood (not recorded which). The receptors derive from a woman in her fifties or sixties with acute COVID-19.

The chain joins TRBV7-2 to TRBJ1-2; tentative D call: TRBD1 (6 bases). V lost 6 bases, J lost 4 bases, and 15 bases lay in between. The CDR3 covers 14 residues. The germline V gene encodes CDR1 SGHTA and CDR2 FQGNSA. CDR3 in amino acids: CASRVQGGGYGYTF. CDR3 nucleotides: TGTGCCAGCAGAGTACAGGGTGGGGGCTATGGCTACACCTTC.

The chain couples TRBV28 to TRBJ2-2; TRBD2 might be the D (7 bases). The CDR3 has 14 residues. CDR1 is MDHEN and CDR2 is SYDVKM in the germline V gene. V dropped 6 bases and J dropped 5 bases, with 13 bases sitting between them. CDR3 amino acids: CASRGGGRTGELFF. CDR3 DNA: TGTGCCAGCAGAGGGGGGGGCAGAACCGGGGAGCTGTTTTTT.

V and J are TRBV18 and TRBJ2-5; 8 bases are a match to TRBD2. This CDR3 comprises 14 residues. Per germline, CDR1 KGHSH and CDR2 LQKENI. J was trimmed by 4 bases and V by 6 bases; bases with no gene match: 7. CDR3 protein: CASSTGGAGETQYF. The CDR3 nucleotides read TGTGCCAGCTCTACCGGGGGGGCCGGAGAGACCCAGTACTTC.

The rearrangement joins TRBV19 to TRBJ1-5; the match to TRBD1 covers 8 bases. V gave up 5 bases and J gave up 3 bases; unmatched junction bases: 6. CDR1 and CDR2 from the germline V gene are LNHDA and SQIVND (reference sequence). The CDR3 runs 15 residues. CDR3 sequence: CASSSQGALNQPQHF. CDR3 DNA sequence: TGTGCCAGTAGTTCGCAGGGGGCTCTCAATCAGCCCCAGCATTTT.

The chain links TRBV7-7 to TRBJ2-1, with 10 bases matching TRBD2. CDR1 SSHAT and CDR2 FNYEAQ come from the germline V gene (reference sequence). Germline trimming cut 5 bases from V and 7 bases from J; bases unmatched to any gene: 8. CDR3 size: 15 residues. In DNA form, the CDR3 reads TGTGCCAGCAGCCCAGCGGGGGGGCCTCTTAATGAGCAGTTCTTC. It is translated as CASSPAGGPLNEQFF.

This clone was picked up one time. CDR3 region: CASRTPRTDPIGQPQHF. DNA of the CDR3: TGTGCCAGCAGGACCCCGAGGACAGATCCAATCGGTCAGCCCCAGCATTTT. The chain uses TRBV28 and TRBJ1-5; tentatively, D is TRBD1 (6 bases). The CDR3 is 17 residues long. V lost 6 bases and J lost 6, with 24 bases in between. CDR1 is MDHEN, CDR2 SYDVKM, per germline.

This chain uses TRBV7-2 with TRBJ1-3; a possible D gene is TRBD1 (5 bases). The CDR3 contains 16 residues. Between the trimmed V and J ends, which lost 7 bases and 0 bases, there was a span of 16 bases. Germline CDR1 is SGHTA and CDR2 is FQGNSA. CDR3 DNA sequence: TGTGCCAGCACCCCCGAGGGGAGGGCCTCTGGAAACACCATATATTTT. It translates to CASTPEGRASGNTIYF.

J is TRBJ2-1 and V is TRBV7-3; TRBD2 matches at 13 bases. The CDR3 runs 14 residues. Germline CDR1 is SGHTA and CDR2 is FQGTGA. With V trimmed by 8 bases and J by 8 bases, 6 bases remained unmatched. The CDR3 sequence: CASSLAGGEDEQFF. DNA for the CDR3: TGTGCCAGCTCACTAGCGGGGGGGGAAGATGAGCAGTTCTTC.

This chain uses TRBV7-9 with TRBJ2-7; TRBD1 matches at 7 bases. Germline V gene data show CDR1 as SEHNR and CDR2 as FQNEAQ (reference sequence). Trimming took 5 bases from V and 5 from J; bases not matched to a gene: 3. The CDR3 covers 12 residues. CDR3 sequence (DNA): TGTGCCAGCAGCCGCACAGGGGACGAGCAGTACGTC. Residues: CASSRTGDEQYV.

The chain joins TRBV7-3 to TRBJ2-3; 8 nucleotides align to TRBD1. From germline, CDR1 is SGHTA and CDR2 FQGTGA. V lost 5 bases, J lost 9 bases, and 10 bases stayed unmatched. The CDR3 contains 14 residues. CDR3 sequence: CASSPGQGLTTQYF. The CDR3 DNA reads TGTGCCAGCAGCCCCGGACAGGGATTAACGACGCAGTATTTT.

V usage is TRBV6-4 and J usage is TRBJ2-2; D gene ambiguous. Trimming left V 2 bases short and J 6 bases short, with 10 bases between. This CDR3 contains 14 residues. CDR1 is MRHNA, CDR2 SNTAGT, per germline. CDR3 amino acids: CASSDARVPGELFF. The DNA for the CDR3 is TGTGCCAGCAGTGACGCCCGGGTGCCCGGGGAGCTGTTTTTT.

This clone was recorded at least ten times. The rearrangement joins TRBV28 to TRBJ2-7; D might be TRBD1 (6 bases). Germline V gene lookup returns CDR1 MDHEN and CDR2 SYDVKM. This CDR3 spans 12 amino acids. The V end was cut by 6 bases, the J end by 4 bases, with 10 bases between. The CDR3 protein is CASSTTGYEQYV. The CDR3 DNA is TGTGCCAGCAGCACGACAGGTTACGAGCAGTACGTC.

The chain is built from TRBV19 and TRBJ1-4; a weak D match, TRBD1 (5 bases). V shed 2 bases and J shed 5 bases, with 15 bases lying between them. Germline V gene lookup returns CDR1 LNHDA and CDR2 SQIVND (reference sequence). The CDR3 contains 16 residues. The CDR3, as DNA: TGTGCCAGTAGTATAACTGCAGGGAGGATGAATGAAAAACTGTTTTTT. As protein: CASSITAGRMNEKLFF.

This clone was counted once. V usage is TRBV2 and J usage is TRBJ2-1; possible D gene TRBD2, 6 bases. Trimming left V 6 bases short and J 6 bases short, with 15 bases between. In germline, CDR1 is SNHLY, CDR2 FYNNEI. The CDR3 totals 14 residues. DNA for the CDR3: TGTGCCAGCAGGGAGGGAGCCGGCAGCAATGAGCAGTTCTTC. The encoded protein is CASREGAGSNEQFF.

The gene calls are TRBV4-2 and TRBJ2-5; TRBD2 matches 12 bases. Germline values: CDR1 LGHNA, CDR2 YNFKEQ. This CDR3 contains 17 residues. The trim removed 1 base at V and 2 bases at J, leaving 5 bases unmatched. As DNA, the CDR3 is TGTGCCAGCAGCCAAGGGGGGACTAGCGGGCTGCAAGAGACCCAGTACTTC. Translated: CASSQGGTSGLQETQYF.

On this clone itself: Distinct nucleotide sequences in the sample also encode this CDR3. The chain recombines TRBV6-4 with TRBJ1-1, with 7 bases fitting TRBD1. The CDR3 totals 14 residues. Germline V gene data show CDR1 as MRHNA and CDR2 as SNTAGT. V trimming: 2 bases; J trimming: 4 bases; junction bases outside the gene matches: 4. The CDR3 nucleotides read TGTGCCAGCAGTGACGGGAACAGGGGCACTGAAGCTTTCTTT. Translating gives CASSDGNRGTEAFF.

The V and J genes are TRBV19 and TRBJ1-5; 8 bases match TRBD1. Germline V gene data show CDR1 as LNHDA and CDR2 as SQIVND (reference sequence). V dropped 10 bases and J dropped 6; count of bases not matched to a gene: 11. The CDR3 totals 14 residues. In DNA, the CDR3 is TGTGCCACCCGGACAGGGACGGTGGGTCAGCCCCAGCATTTT. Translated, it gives CATRTGTVGQPQHF.

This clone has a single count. The CDR3 sequence is CASSFGGLGDTEAFF. The CDR3 nucleotides are TGTGCCAGCAGCTTTGGGGGGTTGGGGGACACTGAAGCTTTCTTT. This chain connects TRBV5-4 to TRBJ1-1, with D tentatively TRBD1 (5 bases). The CDR3 has 15 residues. The V gene lost 2 bases and the J gene lost 3 bases, with 14 bases spanning the gap. Germline V gives CDR1 SGHNT, CDR2 YYREEE (reference sequence).

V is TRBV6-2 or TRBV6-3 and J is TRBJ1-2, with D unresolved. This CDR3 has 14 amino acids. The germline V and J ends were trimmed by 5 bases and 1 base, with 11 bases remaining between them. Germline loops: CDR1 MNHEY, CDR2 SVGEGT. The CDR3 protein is CASSDLDNNYGYTF. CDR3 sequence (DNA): TGTGCCAGCAGTGATTTAGACAATAACTATGGCTACACCTTC.

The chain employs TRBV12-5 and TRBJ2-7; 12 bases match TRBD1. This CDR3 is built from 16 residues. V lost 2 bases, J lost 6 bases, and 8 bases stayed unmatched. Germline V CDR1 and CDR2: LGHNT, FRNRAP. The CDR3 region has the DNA TGTGCTAGTGGTTTGTCCCTCCGGGACAGGGGGCCCGAGCAGTACGTC. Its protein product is CASGLSLRDRGPEQYV.

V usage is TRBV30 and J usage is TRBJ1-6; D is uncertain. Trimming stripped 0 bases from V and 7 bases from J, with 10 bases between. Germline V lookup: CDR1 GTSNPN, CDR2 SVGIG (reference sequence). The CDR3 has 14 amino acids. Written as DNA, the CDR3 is TGTGCCTGGAGTGTACAAGGGAGCAATTCACCCCTCCACTTT. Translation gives CAWSVQGSNSPLHF.

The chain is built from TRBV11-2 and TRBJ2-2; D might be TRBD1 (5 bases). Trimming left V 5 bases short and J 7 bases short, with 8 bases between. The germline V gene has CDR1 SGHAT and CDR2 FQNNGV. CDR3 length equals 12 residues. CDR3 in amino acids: CASSRQNGELFF. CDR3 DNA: TGTGCCAGCAGCCGACAGAACGGGGAGCTGTTTTTT.

The CDR3 loop reads CASSPGTSGMRDTQYF. The CDR3, as DNA: TGTGCCAGCAGTCCCGGGACTAGCGGGATGAGAGATACGCAGTATTTT. The rearrangement uses TRBV27 and TRBJ2-3, with 13 bases identical to TRBD2. The CDR3 runs to 16 residues. CDR1 is MNHEY, CDR2 SMNVEV, per germline (reference sequence). Trimming removed 5 bases from V and 5 bases from J; junction bases left unmatched: 7.

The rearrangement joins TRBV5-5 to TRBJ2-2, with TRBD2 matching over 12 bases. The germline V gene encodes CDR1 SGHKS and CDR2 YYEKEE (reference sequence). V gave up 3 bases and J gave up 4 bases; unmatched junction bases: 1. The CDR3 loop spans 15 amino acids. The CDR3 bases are TGTGCCAGCAGCTCGACTAGCGGGGGCACCGGGGAGCTGTTTTTT. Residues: CASSSTSGGTGELFF.

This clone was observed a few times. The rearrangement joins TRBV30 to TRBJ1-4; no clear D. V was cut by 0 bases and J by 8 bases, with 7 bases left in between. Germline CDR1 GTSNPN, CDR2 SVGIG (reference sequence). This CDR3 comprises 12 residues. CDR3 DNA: TGTGCCTGGAGTGTACTCAGGGAAAAACTGTTTTTT. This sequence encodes CAWSVLREKLFF.